Each of the 18 T cell receptor beta chains below was sequenced from the same sample in a study of T cells in Graves' hyperthyroidism and ophthalmopathy. Amplification yielded TCR beta CDR3 regions, with RNA transcripts as the source. In the first-round RT-PCR of the TCR CDR3, the HTBI primer set was used. Via MiXCR, TCRdb re-called the multiplex PCR reads, giving one row per CDR3 protein. Of fewer than 450,000 distinct CDR3 sequences detected, roughly 17% appear once; the ten largest clones hold around a third. Sequenced material: blood. All receptors derive from a young woman with Graves' hyperthyroidism that later progressed to Graves' ophthalmopathy.

This clonotype has ten or more counts. The V and J genes are TRBV20-1 and TRBJ2-7, with 7 bases lining up with TRBD2. V shed 5 bases, J shed 2 bases, and the junction held 6 bases outside the gene matches. The germline V gene has CDR1 DFQATT and CDR2 SNEGSKA (reference sequence). This CDR3 has 13 residues. The CDR3 DNA is TGCAGTGCTTCAGGACTAGTCCCCTACGAGCAGTACTTC. Protein product: CSASGLVPYEQYF.

This clonotype was seen many times. J is TRBJ2-7 and V is TRBV24-1; the match to TRBD1 covers 9 bases. The germline V gene has CDR1 KGHDR and CDR2 SFDVKD. V dropped 3 bases and J dropped 3; count of bases not matched to a gene: 2. The CDR3 is made up of 14 amino acids. In DNA form, the CDR3 reads TGTGCCACCAGTGATGGGACAGGGTACTACGAGCAGTACTTC. Amino acid sequence: CATSDGTGYYEQYF.

About this clonotype itself: Just one base apart from a much larger clone, this may be a read error. This chain connects TRBV30 to TRBJ1-2, with a weak D call TRBD1 (5 bases). The CDR3 is made up of 15 amino acids. Germline V gives CDR1 GTSNPN, CDR2 SVGIG (reference sequence). V lost 3 bases, J lost 6 bases, and 20 bases lay in between. This CDR3 is CAWSPAGGGVDGYTF. CDR3 in DNA: TGTGCCTGGAGCCCTGCTGGGGGGGGGGTGGATGGCTACACCTTC.

This clonotype was recorded at least ten times. The chain joins TRBV5-5 to TRBJ2-1; D possibly corresponds to TRBD2 (6 bases). The CDR3 is 17 amino acids. Germline V lookup: CDR1 SGHKS, CDR2 YYEKEE (reference sequence). The V gene lost 0 bases and the J gene lost 9 bases, with 22 bases spanning the gap. The CDR3 DNA sequence: TGTGCCAGCAGCTTGGGGTGGAGGGTTGAGTTCTACGCTGAGCAGTTCTTC. Residues: CASSLGWRVEFYAEQFF. Full variable domain (rest looked up from reference TRBV5-5 and TRBJ2-1): DAGVTQSPTHLIKTRGQQVTLRCSPISGHKSVSWYQQVLGQGPQFIFQYYEKEERGRGNFPDRFSARQFPNYSSELNVNALLLGDSALYLCASSLGWRVEFYAEQFFGPGTRLTVL.

In this sample, this clonotype turned up many times. The chain joins TRBV6-2 or TRBV6-3 to TRBJ2-7; 7 bases map to TRBD2. The CDR3 sequence is 18 residues long. The V and J ends lost 5 bases and 7 bases, in that order; junction bases with no gene match: 23. CDR1 is MNHEY, CDR2 SVGEGT, per germline. The CDR3 sequence: CASSPGLLERQTKREQYF. In DNA, the CDR3 is TGTGCCAGCAGTCCGGGACTATTAGAACGACAAACAAAACGGGAGCAGTACTTC.

This clonotype appeared once. The chain links TRBV6-2 or TRBV6-3 to TRBJ1-1; D remains unclear. From germline, CDR1 is MNHEY and CDR2 SVGEGT. This CDR3 has 13 residues. V was shortened by 6 bases and J by 0 bases, with 8 bases between the two germline ends. CDR3 sequence: CASSREMNTEAFF. The CDR3 DNA is TGTGCCAGCAGCCGGGAGATGAACACTGAAGCTTTCTTT.

The rearrangement joins TRBV7-9 to TRBJ2-5; D call uncertain. Trimming stripped 8 bases from V and 0 bases from J, with 7 bases between. Looked up from germline, CDR1 is SEHNR and CDR2 is FQNEAQ (reference sequence). The CDR3 has 12 amino acids. The CDR3 DNA reads as TGTGCCAGCGAAACAGACCAAGAGACCCAGTACTTC. Protein product: CASETDQETQYF.

This chain connects TRBV20-1 to TRBJ2-2; D possibly corresponds to TRBD1 (5 bases). This CDR3 has 14 residues. V lost 7 bases and J lost 3, with 15 bases in between. CDR1 DFQATT and CDR2 SNEGSKA come from the germline V gene (reference sequence). This chain's CDR3 is CSVSQGRDTGELFF. The CDR3, as DNA: TGCAGTGTCTCGCAGGGTCGGGACACCGGGGAGCTGTTTTTT.

This clonotype came up many times. V gene TRBV10-3 combines with J gene TRBJ2-5; D is possibly TRBD1 or TRBD2 (6 bases each). Deletions cut 4 bases from V and 4 bases from J, with 10 bases between. This CDR3 contains 13 residues. Per germline, CDR1 ENHRY and CDR2 SYGVKD. CDR3 bases: TGTGCCATCAGTGGAGGGGGAGGAGAGACCCAGTACTTC. Translating gives CAISGGGGETQYF.

To note about this clonotype: A much larger clone differs by one base, so this may be a read error. The V gene is TRBV12-3 or TRBV12-4, the J gene TRBJ2-3; D unclear. Deletions cut 2 bases from V and 7 bases from J, with 10 bases between. This CDR3 spans 13 amino acids. The CDR3 bases are TGTGCCAGCAGTTTAAGGTTTTCAAATACGCAGTATTTT. Encoded protein: CASSLRFSNTQYF.

The rearrangement uses TRBV10-3 and TRBJ2-5; D possibly corresponds to TRBD2 (6 bases). CDR1 is ENHRY, CDR2 SYGVKD, per germline. This CDR3 spans 15 amino acids. The V and J ends lost 2 bases and 2 bases respectively, with 12 bases between them. The CDR3 sequence is CAISERGLIQETQYF. The CDR3 DNA is TGTGCCATCAGTGAGCGAGGACTAATTCAAGAGACCCAGTACTTC.

This clonotype was counted ten times or more. V is TRBV28 and J is TRBJ2-7, with 10 bases matching TRBD1. The CDR3 spans 17 residues. Trimming removed 3 bases from V and 1 base from J; junction bases left unmatched: 9. Germline values: CDR1 MDHEN, CDR2 SYDVKM. The CDR3 is CASSFLLGGQGSYEQYF. The CDR3 coding sequence is TGTGCCAGCAGTTTCCTGCTTGGGGGACAGGGGTCCTACGAGCAGTACTTC.

This clonotype has at least ten counts. The genes are TRBV7-9 and TRBJ1-6; no firm D call. V shed 1 base and J shed 7 bases, with 17 bases lying between them. CDR3 length: 17 amino acids. In germline, CDR1 is SEHNR, CDR2 FQNEAQ (reference sequence). The CDR3 sequence is CASSLGSRAGENSPLHF. The CDR3 region has the DNA TGTGCCAGCAGCTTAGGGTCCCGGGCTGGAGAGAATTCACCCCTCCACTTT.

Ten or more counts support this clonotype. This chain connects TRBV27 to TRBJ1-5; D uncertain. Per germline, CDR1 MNHEY and CDR2 SMNVEV (reference sequence). V lost 3 bases, J lost 4 bases, and 10 bases lay in between. The CDR3 length is 14 residues. DNA of the CDR3: TGTGCCAGCAGTTTGTTGGGATTGAATCAGCCCCAGCATTTT. Translating it yields CASSLLGLNQPQHF.

In this sample, this clonotype turned up many times. The chain has TRBV2 and TRBJ2-3, with 9 bases that match TRBD1. Germline assignment: CDR1 SNHLY and CDR2 FYNNEI. The CDR3 extends over 22 amino acids. With 3 bases clipped from V and 3 bases from J, the junction kept 25 bases outside the gene matches. CDR3 DNA sequence: TGTGCCAGCAGTGACCCACGACCCGGGCCGGAATGGACAGGGGTTAAGACAGATACGCAGTATTTT. Its translation: CASSDPRPGPEWTGVKTDTQYF.

The chain carries TRBV28 and TRBJ2-2; no clear D. Trimming shortened V by 6 bases and J by 10 bases, and 9 bases separated the two germline ends. CDR3 length: 11 residues. The germline V gene has CDR1 MDHEN and CDR2 SYDVKM. Here the CDR3 DNA reads TGTGCCAGCAGCCTCTACGAGGAGCTGTTTTTT. It encodes CASSLYEELFF.

Many counts were recorded for this clonotype. J is TRBJ2-2 and V is TRBV5-1; TRBD2 is a possible D gene (6 bases). V shed 7 bases and J shed 6 bases, with 13 bases lying between them. Germline CDR1 SGHRS, CDR2 YFSETQ. The CDR3 is 13 residues long. The CDR3 protein is CASHTTSPGELFF. CDR3 nucleotides: TGCGCCAGCCACACGACTAGTCCCGGGGAGCTGTTTTTT. The full variable domain, its missing parts supplied by reference TRBV5-1 and TRBJ2-2, is KAGVTQTPRYLIKTRGQQVTLSCSPISGHRSVSWYQQTPGQGLQFLFEYFSETQRNKGNFPGRFSGRQFSNSRSEMNVSTLELGDSALYLCASHTTSPGELFFGEGSRLTVL.

This clonotype was observed many times. The chain joins TRBV15 to TRBJ1-2; 9 nucleotides line up with TRBD1. The CDR3 covers 15 residues. Germline CDR1 and CDR2: LNHNV and YYDKDF (reference sequence). V lost 3 bases to trimming and J lost 7 bases; unmatched junction nucleotides: 9. The CDR3 loop is CATSSSGTGRGGYTF. CDR3 coding DNA: TGTGCCACCAGCAGCTCCGGGACAGGGCGCGGTGGCTACACCTTC.